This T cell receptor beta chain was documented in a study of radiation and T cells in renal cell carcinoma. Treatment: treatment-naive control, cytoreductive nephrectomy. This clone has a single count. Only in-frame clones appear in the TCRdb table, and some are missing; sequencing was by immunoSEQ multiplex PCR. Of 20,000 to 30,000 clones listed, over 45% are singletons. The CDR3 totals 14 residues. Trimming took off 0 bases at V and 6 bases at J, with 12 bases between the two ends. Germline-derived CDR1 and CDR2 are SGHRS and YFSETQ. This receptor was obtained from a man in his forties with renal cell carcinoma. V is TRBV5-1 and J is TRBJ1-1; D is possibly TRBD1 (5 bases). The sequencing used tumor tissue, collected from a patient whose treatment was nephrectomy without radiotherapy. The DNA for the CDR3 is TGCGCCAGCAGCTTGGCCGGGGGGTACGCTGAAGCTTTCTTT. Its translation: CASSLAGGYAEAFF.